Below are 5 T cell receptor beta chains sequenced from a single sample in a study of Ad26.COV2.S vaccination and SARS-CoV-2 variants (dated by TCRdb to about 2021). The sample's treatment or condition, from its label and the paper: roughly 20 received Ad26.COV2.S at low or high dose, single or two shots; a few received placebo; per-sample allocation not given. Repertoires of vaccine and placebo recipients were sequenced from samples taken on day 63 after the first injection. Receptors were amplified or captured by the immunoSEQ multiplex PCR assay. As stored in TCRdb, this immuneACCESS dataset retains in-frame rearrangements with V and J assigned. A fraction of the clones does not appear; measured against another copy, unresolved V genes explain less than half of the discrepancy, and the remainder lacks a known reason. In this sample the table shows roughly 400,000 clones, about 92% of which occur a single time. Together, the top ten hold roughly 4.3% of the sample.

The sample consisted of peripheral blood, taken in a trial of Ad26.COV2.S vaccine versus placebo. All receptors come from a person aged 18-60 years who received the Ad26.COV2.S COVID-19 vaccine or a placebo.

The CDR3 DNA follows: TGTGCCAGCAGCCAAGACCTTCCGGGACTAGCGGGAGAACAAGAGACCCAGTACTTC. The encoded protein is CASSQDLPGLAGEQETQYF. The chain has TRBV16 and TRBJ2-5; 14 nucleotides match TRBD2. CDR3 length equals 19 residues. From germline, CDR1 is KGHSY and CDR2 FQNENV. Trimming cost V 2 bases and J 2 bases; bases outside gene matches: 10.

The chain employs TRBV5-4 and TRBJ1-2; possible D gene TRBD1, 5 bases. CDR3 size: 14 residues. CDR1 and CDR2 from the germline V gene are SGHNT and YYREEE (reference sequence). The V end lost 2 bases, the J end lost 4 bases, and 12 bases lay between the germline ends. The CDR3 DNA is TGTGCCAGCAGCTTCGTCAGGGCGGGCTATGGCTACACCTTC. Amino acid sequence: CASSFVRAGYGYTF.

This clone occurred a few times. This chain joins TRBV19 and TRBJ2-5; D may be TRBD1 (6 bases). Trimming stripped 3 bases from V and 4 bases from J, with 12 bases between. This CDR3 has 14 amino acids. CDR1 and CDR2 (germline): LNHDA, SQIVND (reference sequence). The CDR3 protein is CASSIAGAPETQYF. CDR3 nucleotide sequence: TGTGCCAGTAGTATCGCAGGGGCCCCAGAGACCCAGTACTTC.

The chain couples TRBV10-3 to TRBJ2-3; TRBD2 matches 7 bases. The CDR3 consists of 16 residues. Losses at the gene ends were 6 bases for V and 3 bases for J; bases not matched to a gene: 12. Germline-derived CDR1 and CDR2 are ENHRY and SYGVKD. The chain's CDR3 is CAISTSEAGVTDTQYF. The CDR3 DNA reads TGTGCCATCAGCACCTCCGAGGCGGGAGTTACAGATACGCAGTATTTT.

The J gene is TRBJ2-7, the V gene TRBV7-8; 8 positions agree with TRBD2. Trimming at V came to 7 bases and at J to 7 bases, leaving 21 bases not matched to a gene. This CDR3 region has 17 residues. CDR1 SGHVS and CDR2 FQNEAQ come from the germline V gene. The CDR3 DNA is TGTGCCAGCACCCTCTTCCTATCTCCGGGAGGGCCGGGGGAGCAGTACTTC. This gives the protein CASTLFLSPGGPGEQYF.